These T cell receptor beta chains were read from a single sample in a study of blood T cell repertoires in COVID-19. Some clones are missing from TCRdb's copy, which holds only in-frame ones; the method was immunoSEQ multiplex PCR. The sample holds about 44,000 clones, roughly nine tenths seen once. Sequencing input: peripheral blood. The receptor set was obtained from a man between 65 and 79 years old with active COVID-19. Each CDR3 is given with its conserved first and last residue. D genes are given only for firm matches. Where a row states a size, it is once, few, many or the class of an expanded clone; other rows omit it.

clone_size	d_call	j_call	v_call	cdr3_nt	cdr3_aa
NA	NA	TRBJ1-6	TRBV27	TGTGCCAGCAGGGACGTCGGGAGTTCACCCCTCCACTTT	CASRDVGSSPLHF
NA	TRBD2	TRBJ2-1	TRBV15	TGTGCCACCAGCAGAGTGGCTAGCGGGGGAAATGAGCAGTTCTTC	CATSRVASGGNEQFF
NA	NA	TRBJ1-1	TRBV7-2	TGTGCCAGCAGCTTAAGGTTTGGAGGTGGCGAAACTGAAGCTTTCTTT	CASSLRFGGGETEAFF
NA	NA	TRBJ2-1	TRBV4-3	TGCGCCAGCAGCCAAGAAGGGCAGGGCCTTTACAATGAGCAGTTCTTC	CASSQEGQGLYNEQFF
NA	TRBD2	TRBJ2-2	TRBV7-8	TGTGCCAGCAGCTTACAGCGGGGGGTTGTCGGGGAGCTGTTTTTT	CASSLQRGVVGELFF
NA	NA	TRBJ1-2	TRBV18	TGTGCCAGCTCACCTCGTTCAGGGGATCGGGGCTACACCTTC	CASSPRSGDRGYTF
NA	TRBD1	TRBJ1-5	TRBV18	TGTGCCAGCTCACCTGGACAGGGGAGGGACAGCAATCAGCCCCAGCATTTT	CASSPGQGRDSNQPQHF
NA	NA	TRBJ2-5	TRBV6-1	TGTGCCAGCAGTGAAGCATTGGGGGGGGCGGGCGAGACCCAGTACTTC	CASSEALGGAGETQYF
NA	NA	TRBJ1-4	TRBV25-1	TGTGCCAGCAGTGAAGGGGACAAGCCTAATGAAAAACTGTTTTTT	CASSEGDKPNEKLFF
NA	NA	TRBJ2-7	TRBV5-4	TGTGCCAGCAGCTTGGGGGGCTTCTCCTACGAGCAGTACTTC	CASSLGGFSYEQYF
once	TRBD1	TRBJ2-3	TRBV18	TGTGCCAGCTCATCAAACAGGGGTAAGGCAGATACGCAGTATTTT	CASSSNRGKADTQYF